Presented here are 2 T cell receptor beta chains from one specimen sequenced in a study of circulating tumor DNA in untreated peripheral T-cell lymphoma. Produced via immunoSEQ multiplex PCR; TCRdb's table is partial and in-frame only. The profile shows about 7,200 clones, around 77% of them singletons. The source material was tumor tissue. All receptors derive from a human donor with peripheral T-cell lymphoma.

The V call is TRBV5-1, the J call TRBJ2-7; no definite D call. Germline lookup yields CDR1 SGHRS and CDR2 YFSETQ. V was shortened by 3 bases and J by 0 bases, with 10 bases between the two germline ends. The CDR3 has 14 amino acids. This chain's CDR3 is CASSSLDRSYEQYF. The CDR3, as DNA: TGCGCCAGCAGCTCGTTGGACCGCTCCTACGAGCAGTACTTC.

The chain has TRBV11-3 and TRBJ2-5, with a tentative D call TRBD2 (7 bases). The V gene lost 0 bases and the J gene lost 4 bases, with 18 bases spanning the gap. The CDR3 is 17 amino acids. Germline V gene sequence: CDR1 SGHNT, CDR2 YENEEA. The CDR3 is CASSLDLGIGGRETQYF. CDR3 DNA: TGTGCCAGCAGCTTAGATCTGGGGATCGGGGGGCGAGAGACCCAGTACTTC.